Sequencing of this TCR beta chain was carried out in a study of OX40 agonist ivuxolimab in advanced cancers. About the research overall: Ivuxolimab, which is an agonistic anti-OX40 (CD134) antibody, was administered to the patients. Three patients had partial responses: one hepatocellular carcinoma, two cutaneous melanoma.

Profiling relied on immunoSEQ multiplex PCR, and the TCRdb table lists in-frame clones only, not all of them. The data contain approximately 40,000 clones, 82% of them seen just once; the ten biggest clones take up about 7.6%. A note on this clone: Its matching antigen is unknown.

Broader study findings: CD4+ and CD8+ blood T cells expanded clonally by week 6 at 0.1 to 3.0 mg/kg.

The receptor comes from an adult with an advanced solid tumor such as melanoma, head and neck, liver or kidney cancer. Sequencing used CD4+ or CD8+ T cells sorted from blood, obtained in a trial of the OX40 agonist ivuxolimab.

In DNA, the CDR3 is TGTGCCAGCAGAGAGAAAAGCTGGAACACTGAAGCTTTCTTT. Its protein product is CASREKSWNTEAFF. The rearrangement joins TRBV6-6 to TRBJ1-1; no firm D call. The germline V gene has CDR1 MNHNY and CDR2 SVGAGI (reference sequence). The CDR3 sequence is 14 residues long. The ends were cut back, 6 bases at V and 1 base at J, with 12 bases in the middle.